The sequence of this TCR beta chain was determined in a study of T cell responses to AZD1222 COVID-19 vaccine. Overall study context: Timing groups of about 4 and about 12 weeks for second doses were pooled.

Profiled with immunoSEQ multiplex PCR; TCRdb holds only in-frame clones, not every one. Of about 140,000 clones in the sample, around 90% are singletons; the top ten hold approximately 3.4%. CDR3 length: 14 residues. V was clipped by 0 bases and J by 11 bases, with 14 bases between them. Germline lookup yields CDR1 MNHEY and CDR2 SVGAGI. With regard to this clone: Antigen unknown.

Findings and limits, study-wide: The study found vaccine-associated CD4 TCRs spanning spike, dominant at 160-218 and 743-854. Receipt of two AZD1222 doses was followed by a rise in Spike-specific TCR breadth and depth. Repertoire sampling was restricted to post-peak T cell response timepoints.

The chain employs TRBV6-5 and TRBJ1-5; D remains unclear. The sequenced sample was peripheral blood, obtained on day 0 of AZD1222 vaccination. The receptor comes from an adult in good health. Here the CDR3 reads CASSYSISVGAQHF. The CDR3 bases are TGTGCCAGCAGTTACTCGATATCTGTCGGGGCCCAGCATTTT.